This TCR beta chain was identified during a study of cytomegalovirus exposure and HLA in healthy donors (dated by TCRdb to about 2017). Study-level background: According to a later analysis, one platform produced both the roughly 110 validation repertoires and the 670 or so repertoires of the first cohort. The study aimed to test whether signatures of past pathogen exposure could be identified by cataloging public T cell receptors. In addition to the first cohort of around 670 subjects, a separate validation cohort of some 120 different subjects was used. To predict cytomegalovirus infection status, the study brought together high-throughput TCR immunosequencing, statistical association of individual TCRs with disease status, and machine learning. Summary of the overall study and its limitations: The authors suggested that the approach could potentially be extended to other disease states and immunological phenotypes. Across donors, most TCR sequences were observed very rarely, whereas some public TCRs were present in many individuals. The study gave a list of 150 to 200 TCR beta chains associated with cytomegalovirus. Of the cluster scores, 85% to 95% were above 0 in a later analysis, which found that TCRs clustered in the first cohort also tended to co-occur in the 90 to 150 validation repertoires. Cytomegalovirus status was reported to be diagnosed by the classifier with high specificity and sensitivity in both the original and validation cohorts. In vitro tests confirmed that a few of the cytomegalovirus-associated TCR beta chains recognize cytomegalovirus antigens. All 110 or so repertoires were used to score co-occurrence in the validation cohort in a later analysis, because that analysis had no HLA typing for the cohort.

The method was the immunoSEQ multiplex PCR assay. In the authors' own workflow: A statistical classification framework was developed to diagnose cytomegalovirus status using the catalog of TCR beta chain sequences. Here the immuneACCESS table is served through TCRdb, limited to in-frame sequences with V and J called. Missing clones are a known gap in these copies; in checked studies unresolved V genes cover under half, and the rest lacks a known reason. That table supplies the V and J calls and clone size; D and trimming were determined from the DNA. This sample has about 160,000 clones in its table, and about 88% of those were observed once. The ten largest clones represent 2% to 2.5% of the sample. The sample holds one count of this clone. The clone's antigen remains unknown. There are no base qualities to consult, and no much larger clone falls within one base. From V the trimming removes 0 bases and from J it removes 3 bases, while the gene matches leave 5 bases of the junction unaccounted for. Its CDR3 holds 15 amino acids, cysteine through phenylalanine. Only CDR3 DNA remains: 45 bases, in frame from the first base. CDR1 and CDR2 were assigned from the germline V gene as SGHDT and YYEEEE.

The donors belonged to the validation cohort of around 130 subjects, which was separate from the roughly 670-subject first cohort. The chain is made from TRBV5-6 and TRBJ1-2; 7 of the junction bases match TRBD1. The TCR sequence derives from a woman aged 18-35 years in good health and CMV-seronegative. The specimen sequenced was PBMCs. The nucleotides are TGTGCCAGCAGCTTGGAAGGGGGCGCATACTATGGCTACACCTTC. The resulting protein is CASSLEGGAYYGYTF.